Below are 11 T cell receptor beta chains sequenced from a single sample in a study of T cell responses to AZD1222 COVID-19 vaccine. Only in-frame clones appear in the TCRdb table, and some are missing; sequencing was by immunoSEQ multiplex PCR. The table includes 110,000 to 150,000 clones, approximately 85% detected once. The sample consisted of peripheral blood, taken on day 0 of AZD1222 vaccination. All receptors derive from an adult in good health.

The V and J genes are TRBV30 and TRBJ2-5, with D unclear. The CDR3 is 12 amino acids. Trimming removed 1 base from V and 4 bases from J, with 7 bases in between. Germline assignment: CDR1 GTSNPN and CDR2 SVGIG (reference sequence). Here the CDR3 reads CAWSAVRETQYF. As DNA, the CDR3 is TGTGCCTGGAGTGCGGTAAGAGAGACCCAGTACTTC.

The chain couples TRBV28 to TRBJ2-1, with D hard to call. Trimming pared 7 bases from V and 6 bases from J, leaving 4 bases between. CDR1 is MDHEN, CDR2 SYDVKM, per germline. The length of the CDR3 is 10 residues. The CDR3 region is CASTGNEQFF. The CDR3 DNA sequence: TGTGCCAGCACGGGCAATGAGCAGTTCTTC.

The chain couples TRBV25-1 to TRBJ1-3; 7 nucleotides align to TRBD1. The V and J ends lost 2 bases and 0 bases, in that order; junction bases with no gene match: 4. The length of the CDR3 is 16 residues. Germline V gene sequence: CDR1 MGHDK, CDR2 SYGVNS. The CDR3 sequence is CASSEAGTVSGNTIYF. DNA for the CDR3: TGTGCCAGCAGTGAAGCCGGGACAGTCTCTGGAAACACCATATATTTT.

This chain joins TRBV4-2 and TRBJ1-2; the D is unclear. V was trimmed by 0 bases and J by 4 bases, leaving 6 bases between them. This CDR3 has 13 residues. Germline loops: CDR1 LGHNA, CDR2 YNFKEQ. This CDR3 reads CASSQERFYGYTF. CDR3 nucleotide sequence: TGTGCCAGCAGCCAAGAAAGGTTCTATGGCTACACCTTC.

The CDR3 is CASSDRQISYEQYF. Here the CDR3 DNA reads TGTGCCAGCAGTGATCGGCAGATCTCCTACGAGCAGTACTTC. The chain is built from TRBV2 and TRBJ2-7; D is unclear. CDR1 SNHLY and CDR2 FYNNEI come from the germline V gene. The CDR3 is 14 amino acids. The V end lost 3 bases, the J end lost 0 bases, and 9 bases lay between the germline ends.

The rearrangement joins TRBV11-2 to TRBJ1-2; D not resolved. Germline V gives CDR1 SGHAT, CDR2 FQNNGV. The V and J ends lost 1 base and 8 bases respectively, with 14 bases between them. CDR3 length equals 14 residues. This CDR3 is CASSLVGVMQGYTF. The CDR3, as DNA: TGTGCCAGCAGCTTAGTCGGGGTTATGCAGGGCTACACCTTC.

This rearrangement joins TRBV7-8 to TRBJ1-6; no reliable D call. Germline V gene sequence: CDR1 SGHVS, CDR2 FQNEAQ. This CDR3 region has 15 residues. V was trimmed by 1 base and J by 10 bases, leaving 14 bases between them. This CDR3 reads CASSLEVEGSSPLHF. The DNA for the CDR3 is TGTGCCAGCAGCTTAGAGGTCGAGGGAAGCTCACCCCTCCACTTT.

V and J are TRBV28 and TRBJ1-1; D is ambiguous. This CDR3 region has 18 residues. V dropped 3 bases and J dropped 0 bases, with 20 bases sitting between them. The germline V gene has CDR1 MDHEN and CDR2 SYDVKM. Here the CDR3 DNA reads TGTGCCAGCAGTTTGGTCGAGAACGGTCGCCTTATGAACACTGAAGCTTTCTTT. Its translation is CASSLVENGRLMNTEAFF.

V is TRBV14 and J is TRBJ1-2, with 7 bases that match TRBD1. The CDR3 totals 15 residues. V lost 5 bases, J lost 3 bases, and 9 bases stayed unmatched. Germline V gene sequence: CDR1 SGHDN, CDR2 FVKESK. This CDR3 is CASSSLGTADYGYTF. The CDR3 DNA reads TGTGCCAGCAGCTCCCTGGGGACAGCCGACTATGGCTACACCTTC.

The chain has TRBV20-1 and TRBJ2-1, with 8 bases lining up with TRBD2. V shed 3 bases and J 3 bases; nucleotides not matched to a gene: 4. The CDR3 is 14 amino acids. Germline loops: CDR1 DFQATT, CDR2 SNEGSKA (reference sequence). The CDR3 region is CSASGAGDYNEQFF. Written as DNA, the CDR3 is TGCAGTGCTAGTGGAGCGGGAGACTACAATGAGCAGTTCTTC.

This chain joins TRBV7-2 and TRBJ1-1, with a tentative D call TRBD1 (6 bases). The V end lost 5 bases, the J end lost 3 bases, and 10 bases lay between the germline ends. This CDR3 spans 13 amino acids. Per germline, CDR1 SGHTA and CDR2 FQGNSA. The CDR3 reads CASSPYRDTEAFF. The DNA for the CDR3 is TGTGCCAGCAGCCCCTACAGGGACACTGAAGCTTTCTTT.